A selection of T cell receptor beta chains follows, all from one sample in a study of identical twins. MiXCR, applied by TCRdb to the 5' RACE reads, yields one record per CDR3 protein. The table records some 1,700,000 distinct CDR3 sequences, around 33% of them present only once. The sequencing input was cord blood. Receptor source: a newborn girl in good health. The CDR3 runs from the conserved cysteine through the conserved F or W. A D gene is named only where the DNA matches it firmly. A clone size is listed for some rows: how often the clone was seen (once, few, many), or a class if it is expanded.

CDR3aa: CAWRSAGIYNEQFF
CDR3nt: TGTGCCTGGCGGTCAGCGGGGATCTACAATGAGCAGTTCTTC
j_gene: TRBJ2-1
v_gene: TRBV30
d_gene: TRBD2
abundance: .

CDR3aa: CASTGAGNTIYF
CDR3nt: TGTGCCAGCACGGGGGCTGGAAACACCATATATTTT
j_gene: TRBJ1-3
v_gene: TRBV6-6
d_gene: .
abundance: .

CDR3aa: CATRASSLVGGGYNEQYF
CDR3nt: TGTGCCACCAGGGCCAGCAGCTTGGTGGGTGGAGGCTACAATGAGCAGTACTTC
j_gene: TRBJ2-5
v_gene: TRBV15
d_gene: .
abundance: .

CDR3aa: CASSQEDGSYEQYF
CDR3nt: TGCGCCAGCAGCCAAGAGGACGGAAGCTACGAGCAGTACTTC
j_gene: TRBJ2-7
v_gene: TRBV4-1
d_gene: .
abundance: few

CDR3aa: CSAKTGTLNYGYTF
CDR3nt: TGCAGCGCCAAGACAGGGACCCTTAACTATGGCTACACCTTC
j_gene: TRBJ1-2
v_gene: TRBV29-1
d_gene: TRBD1
abundance: .

CDR3aa: CASSLGRSGRSYNEQFF
CDR3nt: TGCGCCAGCAGCTTGGGACGTAGCGGGCGCTCCTACAATGAGCAGTTCTTC
j_gene: TRBJ2-1
v_gene: TRBV5-1
d_gene: TRBD2
abundance: many

CDR3aa: CASSKRSAGEKLFF
CDR3nt: TGTGCCAGCAGCAAACGGAGCGCAGGGGAAAAACTGTTTTTT
j_gene: TRBJ1-4
v_gene: TRBV21-1
d_gene: .
abundance: .

CDR3aa: CASSYSMGHDSPLHF
CDR3nt: TGTGCCAGCAGTTACTCGATGGGACACGATTCACCCCTCCACTTT
j_gene: TRBJ1-6
v_gene: TRBV6-5
d_gene: .
abundance: .

CDR3aa: CVSTLGLAGGEQYF
CDR3nt: TGTGTCAGCACCCTAGGACTAGCGGGAGGAGAGCAGTACTTC
j_gene: TRBJ2-7
v_gene: TRBV12-3/TRBV12-4
d_gene: TRBD2
abundance: few

CDR3aa: CSVGDSPLAKNIQYF
CDR3nt: TGCAGCGTTGGGGACAGTCCGCTAGCCAAAAACATTCAGTACTTC
j_gene: TRBJ2-4
v_gene: TRBV29-1
d_gene: TRBD1
abundance: many

CDR3aa: CASSQTGKAYEQYF
CDR3nt: TGCGCCAGCAGCCAAACAGGGAAGGCCTACGAGCAGTACTTC
j_gene: TRBJ2-7
v_gene: TRBV4-1
d_gene: .
abundance: few

CDR3aa: CSAGGTSGNTGELFF
CDR3nt: TGCAGTGCTGGGGGGACTAGCGGTAACACCGGGGAGCTGTTTTTT
j_gene: TRBJ2-2
v_gene: TRBV20-1
d_gene: TRBD2
abundance: .

CDR3aa: CASSFRRSGDHNEQFF
CDR3nt: TGTGCCAGCAGTTTTAGGCGTAGCGGGGATCACAATGAGCAGTTCTTC
j_gene: TRBJ2-1
v_gene: TRBV27
d_gene: TRBD2
abundance: .

CDR3aa: CASSGAAGEETQYF
CDR3nt: TGTGCCAGCAGTGGTGCGGCGGGAGAAGAGACCCAGTACTTC
j_gene: TRBJ2-5
v_gene: TRBV2
d_gene: TRBD2
abundance: .

CDR3aa: CASSNRAYSAGGVSSYNEQYF
CDR3nt: TGTGCCAGCAGCAACAGAGCCTACTCAGCGGGAGGGGTCAGCTCCTACAATGAGCAGTACTTC
j_gene: TRBJ2-7
v_gene: TRBV11-1
d_gene: TRBD2
abundance: .

CDR3aa: CASRDYSNQPQHF
CDR3nt: TGTGCCAGCAGAGATTATAGCAATCAGCCCCAGCATTTT
j_gene: TRBJ1-5
v_gene: TRBV27
d_gene: .
abundance: .

CDR3aa: CASSLERSSRPGNTEAFF
CDR3nt: TGTGCCAGCAGCTTAGAGCGTAGCTCTCGGCCCGGGAACACTGAAGCTTTCTTT
j_gene: TRBJ1-1
v_gene: TRBV7-9
d_gene: .
abundance: .

CDR3aa: CSARDLAGENEQFF
CDR3nt: TGCAGTGCTAGAGATCTAGCGGGAGAGAATGAGCAGTTCTTC
j_gene: TRBJ2-1
v_gene: TRBV20-1
d_gene: TRBD2
abundance: few

CDR3aa: CASSPGMTGELFF
CDR3nt: TGCGCCAGCAGCCCCGGGATGACCGGGGAGCTGTTTTTT
j_gene: TRBJ2-2
v_gene: TRBV5-1
d_gene: .
abundance: few

CDR3aa: CASSIEARGERFF
CDR3nt: TGTGCCAGTAGTATAGAGGCGAGGGGTGAGCGGTTCTTC
j_gene: TRBJ2-1
v_gene: TRBV19
d_gene: .
abundance: few

CDR3aa: CATSDPPSGSSYNEQFF
CDR3nt: TGTGCCACCAGTGACCCCCCTAGCGGGAGCTCCTACAATGAGCAGTTCTTC
j_gene: TRBJ2-1
v_gene: TRBV24-1
d_gene: TRBD2
abundance: few

CDR3aa: CASTGTSGGNYNEQFF
CDR3nt: TGCGCCAGCACCGGGACTAGCGGGGGGAATTACAATGAGCAGTTCTTC
j_gene: TRBJ2-1
v_gene: TRBV5-1
d_gene: TRBD2
abundance: few

CDR3aa: CASSSRDRGRNQPQHF
CDR3nt: TGTGCCAGCAGTTCCCGCGACAGGGGGCGCAATCAGCCCCAGCATTTT
j_gene: TRBJ1-5
v_gene: TRBV12-3/TRBV12-4
d_gene: TRBD1
abundance: .

CDR3aa: CSARSPGTPSTDTQYF
CDR3nt: TGCAGTGCCAGGTCTCCAGGGACCCCATCCACAGATACGCAGTATTTT
j_gene: TRBJ2-3
v_gene: TRBV20-1
d_gene: .
abundance: few

CDR3aa: CASSQLRAGEGPNTQYF
CDR3nt: TGCGCCAGCAGCCAATTACGAGCGGGAGAGGGACCGAACACGCAGTATTTT
j_gene: TRBJ2-3
v_gene: TRBV4-1
d_gene: TRBD2
abundance: .

CDR3aa: CASSYWTSYEQYF
CDR3nt: TGTGCCAGCAGTTATTGGACCTCCTACGAGCAGTACTTC
j_gene: TRBJ2-7
v_gene: TRBV6-2/TRBV6-3
d_gene: .
abundance: .

CDR3aa: CSARQRGETQYF
CDR3nt: TGCAGTGCTAGACAGCGGGGGGAGACCCAGTACTTC
j_gene: TRBJ2-5
v_gene: TRBV20-1
d_gene: TRBD2
abundance: .

CDR3aa: CSPRALGAGDTQYF
CDR3nt: TGCAGTCCCCGGGCTTTGGGGGCCGGGGATACGCAGTATTTT
j_gene: TRBJ2-3
v_gene: TRBV20-1
d_gene: .
abundance: .

CDR3aa: CASSRGASYNEQFF
CDR3nt: TGTGCCAGCAGCCGCGGGGCTTCCTACAATGAGCAGTTCTTC
j_gene: TRBJ2-1
v_gene: TRBV3-1
d_gene: .
abundance: many

CDR3aa: CSARLAGRLTQYF
CDR3nt: TGCAGTGCTAGGCTAGCGGGGAGGTTGACCCAGTACTTC
j_gene: TRBJ2-5
v_gene: TRBV20-1
d_gene: TRBD2
abundance: few

CDR3aa: CASNLARTSRRYEQYF
CDR3nt: TGTGCCAGCAACTTAGCGAGGACTAGTCGGAGGTACGAGCAGTACTTC
j_gene: TRBJ2-7
v_gene: TRBV7-2
d_gene: TRBD2
abundance: .

CDR3aa: CASSLVANTGELFF
CDR3nt: TGTGCCAGCAGCTTAGTGGCTAACACCGGGGAGCTGTTTTTT
j_gene: TRBJ2-2
v_gene: TRBV7-2
d_gene: .
abundance: .

CDR3aa: CSVVAPLVNTEAFF
CDR3nt: TGCAGCGTTGTTGCCCCGCTTGTGAACACTGAAGCTTTCTTT
j_gene: TRBJ1-1
v_gene: TRBV29-1
d_gene: .
abundance: few

CDR3aa: CSARPPQGRGYTF
CDR3nt: TGCAGTGCTAGGCCCCCGCAGGGAAGGGGCTACACCTTC
j_gene: TRBJ1-2
v_gene: TRBV20-1
d_gene: .
abundance: .

CDR3aa: CASSHPLSAYNEQFF
CDR3nt: TGCGCCAGCAGCCATCCCCTTAGCGCTTACAATGAGCAGTTCTTC
j_gene: TRBJ2-1
v_gene: TRBV4-1
d_gene: .
abundance: .

CDR3aa: CSDRGLNTEAFF
CDR3nt: TGCAGTGACAGGGGGCTGAACACTGAAGCTTTCTTT
j_gene: TRBJ1-1
v_gene: TRBV20-1
d_gene: TRBD1
abundance: few

CDR3aa: CAINGANTDTQYF
CDR3nt: TGTGCCATCAACGGGGCGAACACAGATACGCAGTATTTT
j_gene: TRBJ2-3
v_gene: TRBV10-3
d_gene: .
abundance: many

CDR3aa: CSARGAQSGSYEQYF
CDR3nt: TGCAGTGCTAGAGGTGCCCAGAGCGGATCCTACGAGCAGTACTTC
j_gene: TRBJ2-7
v_gene: TRBV20-1
d_gene: .
abundance: .

CDR3aa: CASSSRDSTDTQYF
CDR3nt: TGTGCCAGCAGTTCCCGGGACAGCACAGATACGCAGTATTTT
j_gene: TRBJ2-3
v_gene: TRBV5-1
d_gene: .
abundance: many

CDR3aa: CASSLTGVGGYTF
CDR3nt: TGTGCCAGCAGCCTCACAGGGGTAGGCGGCTACACCTTC
j_gene: TRBJ1-2
v_gene: TRBV14
d_gene: TRBD1
abundance: few

CDR3aa: CAGSFTGPRETQYF
CDR3nt: TGCGCCGGCAGCTTCACAGGGCCGAGGGAGACCCAGTACTTC
j_gene: TRBJ2-5
v_gene: TRBV5-1
d_gene: .
abundance: .

CDR3aa: CASIPARLSTDTQYF
CDR3nt: TGTGCCAGCATCCCCGCAAGGCTTAGCACAGATACGCAGTATTTT
j_gene: TRBJ2-3
v_gene: TRBV28
d_gene: .
abundance: few

CDR3aa: CASSQVFSTSGINEQFF
CDR3nt: TGTGCCAGCAGCCAAGTATTCAGCACTAGCGGGATCAATGAGCAGTTCTTC
j_gene: TRBJ2-1
v_gene: TRBV3-1
d_gene: TRBD2
abundance: few

CDR3aa: CASSQAYRGHGYTF
CDR3nt: TGTGCCAGCAGCCAAGCTTACAGGGGGCATGGCTACACCTTC
j_gene: TRBJ1-2
v_gene: TRBV3-1
d_gene: TRBD1
abundance: .

CDR3aa: CASSPILRTGSYGYTF
CDR3nt: TGTGCCAGCAGTCCTATTCTTCGGACAGGATCCTATGGCTACACCTTC
j_gene: TRBJ1-2
v_gene: TRBV27
d_gene: TRBD1
abundance: few

CDR3aa: CASSVGTEIYGYTF
CDR3nt: TGTGCCAGCAGCGTAGGGACAGAGATTTATGGCTACACCTTC
j_gene: TRBJ1-2
v_gene: TRBV9
d_gene: .
abundance: .

CDR3aa: CASSLRQGSSYNSPLHF
CDR3nt: TGTGCCAGCAGCCTCCGACAGGGTAGCTCCTATAATTCACCCCTCCACTTT
j_gene: TRBJ1-6
v_gene: TRBV27
d_gene: TRBD1
abundance: few

CDR3aa: CASSSPGQNTEAFF
CDR3nt: TGTGCCAGCAGTAGCCCGGGACAGAACACTGAAGCTTTCTTT
j_gene: TRBJ1-1
v_gene: TRBV27
d_gene: .
abundance: many

CDR3aa: CASSVDGNTIYF
CDR3nt: TGTGCCAGCAGCGTAGATGGGAACACCATATATTTT
j_gene: TRBJ1-3
v_gene: TRBV9
d_gene: .
abundance: .

CDR3aa: CAISESTSGQAAYGYTF
CDR3nt: TGTGCCATCAGTGAGTCGACGTCGGGACAGGCCGCCTATGGCTACACCTTC
j_gene: TRBJ1-2
v_gene: TRBV10-3
d_gene: TRBD1
abundance: few

CDR3aa: CSVGYSNQPQHF
CDR3nt: TGCAGCGTTGGGTATAGCAATCAGCCCCAGCATTTT
j_gene: TRBJ1-5
v_gene: TRBV29-1
d_gene: .
abundance: many

CDR3aa: CAISYRTSGSTDTQYF
CDR3nt: TGTGCCATCAGTTACCGGACTAGCGGGAGCACAGATACGCAGTATTTT
j_gene: TRBJ2-3
v_gene: TRBV10-3
d_gene: TRBD2
abundance: few

CDR3aa: CASIDSITYNEQFF
CDR3nt: TGTGCCAGCATCGACAGTATCACCTACAATGAGCAGTTCTTC
j_gene: TRBJ2-1
v_gene: TRBV6-2/TRBV6-3
d_gene: .
abundance: .

CDR3aa: CASSLGAKIAKNIQYF
CDR3nt: TGTGCCAGCAGCTTAGGAGCTAAAATAGCCAAAAACATTCAGTACTTC
j_gene: TRBJ2-4
v_gene: TRBV7-2
d_gene: .
abundance: .

CDR3aa: CAISNAQEDKLFF
CDR3nt: TGTGCCATCAGTAACGCACAGGAAGACAAACTGTTTTTT
j_gene: TRBJ1-4
v_gene: TRBV10-3
d_gene: .
abundance: once

CDR3aa: CASSLGTQGTPLHF
CDR3nt: TGTGCCAGCAGCTTAGGGACACAGGGTACACCCCTCCACTTT
j_gene: TRBJ1-6
v_gene: TRBV11-2
d_gene: .
abundance: .

CDR3aa: CASSQDHLARTDTQYF
CDR3nt: TGCGCCAGCAGCCAAGATCACCTAGCGCGGACAGATACGCAGTATTTT
j_gene: TRBJ2-3
v_gene: TRBV4-1
d_gene: .
abundance: .